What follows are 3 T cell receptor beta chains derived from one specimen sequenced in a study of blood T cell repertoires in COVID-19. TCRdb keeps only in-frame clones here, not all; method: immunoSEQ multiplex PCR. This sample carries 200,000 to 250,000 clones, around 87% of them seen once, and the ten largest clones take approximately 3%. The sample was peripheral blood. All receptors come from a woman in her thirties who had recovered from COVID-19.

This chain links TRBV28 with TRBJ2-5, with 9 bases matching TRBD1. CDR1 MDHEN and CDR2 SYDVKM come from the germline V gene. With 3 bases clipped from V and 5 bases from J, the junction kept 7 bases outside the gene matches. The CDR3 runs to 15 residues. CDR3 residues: CASSLPGQGGETQYF. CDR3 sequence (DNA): TGTGCCAGCAGTTTGCCGGGACAGGGAGGGGAGACCCAGTACTTC. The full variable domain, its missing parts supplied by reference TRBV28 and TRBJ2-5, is DVKVTQSSRYLVKRTGEKVFLECVQDMDHENMFWYRQDPGLGLRLIYFSYDVKMKEKGDIPEGYSVSREKKERFSLILESASTNQTSMYLCASSLPGQGGETQYFGPGTRLLVL.

CDR3 amino acids: CASSSGQASGNTIYF. The CDR3 DNA follows: TGCGCCAGCAGCTCGGGACAAGCCTCTGGAAACACCATATATTTT. This chain uses TRBV5-1 with TRBJ1-3, with D perhaps TRBD1 (6 bases). Germline V gives CDR1 SGHRS, CDR2 YFSETQ. Deletions cut 3 bases from V and 0 bases from J, with 10 bases between. CDR3 length equals 15 residues.

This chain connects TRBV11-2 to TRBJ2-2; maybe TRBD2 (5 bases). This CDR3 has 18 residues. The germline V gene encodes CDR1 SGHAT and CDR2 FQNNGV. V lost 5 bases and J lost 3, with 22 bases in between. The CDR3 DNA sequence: TGTGCCAGCAGCGCCCACGAGCGGAGCTATGCGGACACCGGGGAGCTGTTTTTT. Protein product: CASSAHERSYADTGELFF.